A single count supports the clone carrying this T cell receptor (beta chain). Its matching antigen is unknown. This record comes from a study of lymphopenia after photon versus proton radiotherapy. Findings of the study overall: Photon-treated patients lost naive T cells and TCR diversity; proton-treated stayed stable. Only patients who died were analyzed for survival; proton advantage is unproven.

The CDR3 totals 13 residues. The germline CDR1 and CDR2 sequences are MNHEY and SVGAGI. V was clipped by 7 bases and J by 0 bases, with 6 bases between them. Assay used: immunoSEQ multiplex PCR; TCRdb lists only in-frame clones, some missing. In the table there are approximately 170,000 clones, approximately 91% of which are singletons. Sequencing used peripheral blood, obtained from a patient treated with photon-based radiotherapy. The clonotype comes from a man aged 50-60 years with gastric cancer. The gene calls are TRBV6-5 and TRBJ2-2, with D unresolved. CDR3: CASKGPNTGELFF. The CDR3 DNA follows: TGTGCCAGCAAGGGCCCGAACACCGGGGAGCTGTTTTTT.